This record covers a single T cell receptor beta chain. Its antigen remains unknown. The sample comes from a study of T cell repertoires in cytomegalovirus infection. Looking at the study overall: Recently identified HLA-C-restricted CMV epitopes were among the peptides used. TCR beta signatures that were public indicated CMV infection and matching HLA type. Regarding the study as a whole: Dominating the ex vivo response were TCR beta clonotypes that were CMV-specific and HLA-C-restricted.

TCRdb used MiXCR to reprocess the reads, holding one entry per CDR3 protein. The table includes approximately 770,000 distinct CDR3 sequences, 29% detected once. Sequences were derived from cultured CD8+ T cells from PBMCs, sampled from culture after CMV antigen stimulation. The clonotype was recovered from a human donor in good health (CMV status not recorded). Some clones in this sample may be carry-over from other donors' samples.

As DNA, the CDR3 is TGTGCCAGCGATGAGCGGGGGGGCCGCAATGAGCAGTTCTTC. Its translation: CASDERGGRNEQFF. This rearrangement joins TRBV7-9 to TRBJ2-1, with TRBD2 identical over 10 bases. CDR1 and CDR2 from the germline V gene are SEHNR and FQNEAQ (reference sequence). V was clipped by 8 bases and J by 6 bases; unmatched bases: 7. The CDR3 runs to 14 residues.